This T cell receptor (beta chain) was sequenced during a study of blood T cells in healthy people across ages. Study-wide findings and caveats: Researchers said unsorted PBMCs prevented a conclusive naive versus antigen-experienced comparison.

Concerning this clonotype itself: Its cognate antigen is unknown.

With a J-beta primer mix and a sample-barcoded 5' primer, a second PCR ran about 6 to 11 cycles. TCRdb fed the 5' RACE reads into MiXCR, producing one record per CDR3 protein. Of 700,000 to 800,000 distinct CDR3 sequences listed, approximately 43% are singletons. With V trimmed by 5 bases and J by 3 bases, 7 bases remained unmatched. Germline V gives CDR1 DFQATT, CDR2 SNEGSKA (reference sequence). This CDR3 has 16 residues. This TCR came from a woman between 55 and 75 years old in good health. The specimen was blood. The gene calls are TRBV20-1 and TRBJ2-3; 14 positions match TRBD2. Here the CDR3 reads CSALGLAGVSTDTQYF. DNA for the CDR3: TGCAGTGCTTTGGGACTAGCGGGGGTTAGTACAGATACGCAGTATTTT.